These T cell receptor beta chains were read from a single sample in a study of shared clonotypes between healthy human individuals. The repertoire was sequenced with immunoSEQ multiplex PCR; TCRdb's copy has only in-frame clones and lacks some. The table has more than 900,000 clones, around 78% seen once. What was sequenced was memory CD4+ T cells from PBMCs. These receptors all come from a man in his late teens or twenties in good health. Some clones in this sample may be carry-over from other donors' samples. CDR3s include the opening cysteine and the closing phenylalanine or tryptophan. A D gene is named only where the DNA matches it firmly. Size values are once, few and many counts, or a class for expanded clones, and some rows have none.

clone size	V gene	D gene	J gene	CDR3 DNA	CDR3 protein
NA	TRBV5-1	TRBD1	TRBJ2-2	TGCGCCAGCAGCCGTACGTTAGGACAGGGGGCTAACACCGGGGAGCTGTTTTTT	CASSRTLGQGANTGELFF
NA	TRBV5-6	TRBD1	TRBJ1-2	TGTGCCAGCAGCTTGGCGACAGGGGGTGGCGGCTACACCTTC	CASSLATGGGGYTF
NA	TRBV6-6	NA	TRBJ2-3	TGTGCCAGCAGTCAGAGGGGGGTTAGCACAGATACGCAGTATTTT	CASSQRGVSTDTQYF
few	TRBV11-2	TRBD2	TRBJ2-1	TGTGCCAGCAGCCCTAGCGGGAGTGTTTACAATGAGCAGTTCTTC	CASSPSGSVYNEQFF
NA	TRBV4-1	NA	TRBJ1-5	TGCGCCAGCAGCGGGGGCCATATGGATAGCAATCAGCCCCAGCATTTT	CASSGGHMDSNQPQHF
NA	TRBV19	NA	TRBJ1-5	TGTGCCAGTAGCCCTAGGGGGGAAAATCAGCCCCAGCATTTT	CASSPRGENQPQHF
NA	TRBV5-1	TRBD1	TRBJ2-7	TGCGCCAGCAGCTTGTTGGGACAGGGATCCTTCTACGAGCAGTACTTC	CASSLLGQGSFYEQYF
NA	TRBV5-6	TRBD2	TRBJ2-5	TGTGCCAGCAGTCTCGGACCGGGGGGCCAAGAGACCCAGTACTTC	CASSLGPGGQETQYF
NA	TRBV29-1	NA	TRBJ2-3	TGCAGCGTCTATACCGGGACAGATACGCAGTATTTT	CSVYTGTDTQYF
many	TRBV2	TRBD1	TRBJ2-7	TGTGCCAGCAGTGAACAGGGGGTGTTTGACGAGCAGTACTTC	CASSEQGVFDEQYF
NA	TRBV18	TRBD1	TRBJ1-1	TGTGCCAGCTCACCGGACAGGGAGACTGAAGCTTTCTTT	CASSPDRETEAFF
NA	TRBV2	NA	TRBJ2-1	TGTGCCAGCAGTGAATGGGTCGGGGTATACAATGAGCAGTTCTTC	CASSEWVGVYNEQFF
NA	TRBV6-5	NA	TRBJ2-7	TGTGCCAGCAAGGCGGGGGCCTACTACGAGCAGTACTTC	CASKAGAYYEQYF
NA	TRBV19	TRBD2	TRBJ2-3	TGTGCCAGTAGTCCCCTGCGGGAGGGAGCGTGGACGCAGTATTTT	CASSPLREGAWTQYF
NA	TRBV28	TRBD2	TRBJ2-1	TGTGCCACGGGAGGCAATGAGCAGTTCTTC	CATGGNEQFF
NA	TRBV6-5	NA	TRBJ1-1	TGTGCCAGCAGATTATACATGAACACTGAAGCTTTCTTT	CASRLYMNTEAFF
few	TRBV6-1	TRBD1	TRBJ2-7	TGTGCCAGCAGTTCCACAGGGGGCCCCTACGAGCAGTACTTC	CASSSTGGPYEQYF
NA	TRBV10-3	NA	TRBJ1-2	TGTGCCATCAGTGAGCGGGACCGATCAGGCTACACCTTC	CAISERDRSGYTF
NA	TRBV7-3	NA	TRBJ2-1	TGTGCCAGCAGCTTAAGGACGGTCCGGGACTACAATGAGCAGTTCTTC	CASSLRTVRDYNEQFF
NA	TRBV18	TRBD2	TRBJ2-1	TGTGCCAGCTCACCACAAACTAGCGGGCTCCGGGAGTTCTTC	CASSPQTSGLREFF
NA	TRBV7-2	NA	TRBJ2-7	TGTGCCAGCAGCCCAAAATTGGGGTGGAACGAGCAGTACTTC	CASSPKLGWNEQYF
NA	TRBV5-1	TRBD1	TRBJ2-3	TGCGCCAGCAGCGCACCTCCGGGACAGGGTAGCACAGATACGCAGTATTTT	CASSAPPGQGSTDTQYF
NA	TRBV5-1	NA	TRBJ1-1	TGCGCCAGCAGCTTGGACGGGATTGGGACTGAAGCTTTCTTT	CASSLDGIGTEAFF
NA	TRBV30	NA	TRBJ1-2	TGTGCCCGTCGGGGACTAGACTATGGCTACACCTTC	CARRGLDYGYTF
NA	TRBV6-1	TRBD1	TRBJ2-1	TGTGCCAGCAGTGAAACCACCGGGACAGGGGGTACTGAGCAGTTCTTC	CASSETTGTGGTEQFF
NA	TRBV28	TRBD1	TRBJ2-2	TGTGCCAGCAGCCCACGGACAGGGTTCACCGGGGAGCTGTTTTTT	CASSPRTGFTGELFF
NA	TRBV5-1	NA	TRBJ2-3	TGCGCCAGCAGCCCCGGGACTAGCACAGATACGCAGTATTTT	CASSPGTSTDTQYF
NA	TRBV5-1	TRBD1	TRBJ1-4	TGCGCCAGCAGCTTGGGACAGGGTGTTGAAAAACTGTTTTTT	CASSLGQGVEKLFF
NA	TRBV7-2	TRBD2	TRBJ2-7	TGTGCCAGCAGGGGACTAGCGGGAGTGCAGTACTTC	CASRGLAGVQYF
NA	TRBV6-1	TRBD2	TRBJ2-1	TGTGCCAGCAGACACCCGGGGGGTGAGCAGTTCTTC	CASRHPGGEQFF
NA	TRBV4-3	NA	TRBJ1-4	TGCGCCAGCAGCCAAGATCTGGACAGATTTAATGAAAAACTGTTTTTT	CASSQDLDRFNEKLFF
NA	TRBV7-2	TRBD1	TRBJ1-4	TGTGCCAGCAGCCCCGGGACAGCGAATGAAAAACTGTTTTTT	CASSPGTANEKLFF
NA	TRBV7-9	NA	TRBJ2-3	TGTGCCAGCAGCTTAGTGGGACCACGCACAGATACGCAGTATTTT	CASSLVGPRTDTQYF
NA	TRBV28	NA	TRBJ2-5	TGTGCCAGCAGTTTAAGCAGTCAAGAGACCCAGTACTTC	CASSLSSQETQYF
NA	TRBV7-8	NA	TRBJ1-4	TGTGCCAGCAGTAGACAACAGGCAGAGGGCGAAAAACTGTTTTTT	CASSRQQAEGEKLFF
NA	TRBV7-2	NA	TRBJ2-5	TGTGCCAGCAGCTCCACCCAAGAGACCCAGTACTTC	CASSSTQETQYF
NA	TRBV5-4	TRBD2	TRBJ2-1	TGTGCCAGCAGCTTGCCTAGCGGGTATTTAGATGAGCAGTTCTTC	CASSLPSGYLDEQFF
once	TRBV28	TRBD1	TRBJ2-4	TGTGCCAGCAGTTTATCCGGGACAGGGGAGGGCATTCAGTACTTC	CASSLSGTGEGIQYF
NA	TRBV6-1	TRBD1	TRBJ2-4	TGTGCCAGCAGTGAAGGGGGGACAGTAACGATCTTAGCCAAAAACATTCAGTACTTC	CASSEGGTVTILAKNIQYF
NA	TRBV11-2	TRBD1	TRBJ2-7	TGTGCCAGCAGCTCGGACAGGACCTACGAGCAGTACTTC	CASSSDRTYEQYF
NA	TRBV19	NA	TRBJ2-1	TGTGCCAGTAGTATTTCAAGGGCTAGGCTTTTCTTC	CASSISRARLFF
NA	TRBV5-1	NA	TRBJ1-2	TGCGCCAGCAGCTTGGTGGTTGGGACCTCCCCGCCTGGCTACACCTTC	CASSLVVGTSPPGYTF
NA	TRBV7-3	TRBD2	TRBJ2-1	TGTGCCAGCAGCTTAGAACTAGCGGGACACAATGAGCAGTTCTTC	CASSLELAGHNEQFF
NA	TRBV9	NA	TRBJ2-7	TGTGCCAGCAGCGTAGGTCAGCGGAGCTCCTACGAGCAGTACTTC	CASSVGQRSSYEQYF
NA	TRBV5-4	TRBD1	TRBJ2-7	TGTGCCACGGGGACAGGGGGCCTCTACGAGCAGTACTTC	CATGTGGLYEQYF
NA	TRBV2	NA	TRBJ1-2	TGTGCCACCCGGAGTGGGGGTAGCTATGGCTACACCTTC	CATRSGGSYGYTF
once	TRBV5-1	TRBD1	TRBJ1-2	TGCGCCAGCAGCTTAACAGGGGGCGATGGCTACACCTTC	CASSLTGGDGYTF
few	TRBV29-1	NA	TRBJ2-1	TGCAGCGTTGTGAGGTCCTCCAATGAGCAGTTCTTC	CSVVRSSNEQFF
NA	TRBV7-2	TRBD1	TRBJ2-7	TGTGCCAGCAGCTTAGGACAGGGTGAGGCCTACGAGCAGTACTTC	CASSLGQGEAYEQYF
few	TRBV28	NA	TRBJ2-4	TGTGCCAGCAGCCCCCTACTCCTGGTAGCCAAAAACATTCAGTACTTC	CASSPLLLVAKNIQYF
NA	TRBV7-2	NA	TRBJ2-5	TGTGCCAGCAGCTTACGGGGCATGAGGGGCCAAGAGACCCAGTACTTC	CASSLRGMRGQETQYF
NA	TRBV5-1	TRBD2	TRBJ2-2	TGCGCCAGCAGCTTGGCCGGGAGGGGCCGGGGAACCGGGGAGCTGTTTTTT	CASSLAGRGRGTGELFF
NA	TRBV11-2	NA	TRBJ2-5	TGTGCCAGCAGCATCCTAGACCCCGCGGGCCAAGAGACCCAGTACTTC	CASSILDPAGQETQYF
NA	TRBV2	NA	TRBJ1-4	TGTGCCAGCAGGTGGCTCAATGAAAAACTGTTTTTT	CASRWLNEKLFF
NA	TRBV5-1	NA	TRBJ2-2	TGCGCCAGCAGCTTGGGTCTGGGAAACACCGGGGAGCTGTTTTTT	CASSLGLGNTGELFF